The 19 T cell receptor beta chains listed next were all sequenced from one sample in a study of early T cells in non-severe SARS-CoV-2 infection. A single record per CDR3 protein comes from TCRdb applying MiXCR to the 5' RACE reads. The table includes 39,000 or so distinct CDR3 sequences, less than 6% detected once. Sequencing used whole blood, obtained at baseline. The receptors derive from an adult who was a healthcare worker with PCR-confirmed SARS-CoV-2 infection or an uninfected control (not recorded which).

This clonotype was picked up many times. The gene calls are TRBV27 and TRBJ1-4; D gene ambiguous. Deletions cut 6 bases from V and 7 bases from J, with 15 bases between. Germline loops: CDR1 MNHEY, CDR2 SMNVEV (reference sequence). The CDR3 length is 14 residues. CDR3 coding DNA: TGTGCCAGCAGCAACTTACGTCGTGTTGAAAAACTGTTTTTT. Translating gives CASSNLRRVEKLFF. The variable domain in full, with the rest retrieved from reference TRBV27 and TRBJ1-4, is EAQVTQNPRYLITVTGKKLTVTCSQNMNHEYMSWYRQDPGLGLRQIYYSMNVEVTDKGDVPEGYKVSRKEKRNFPLILESPSPNQTSLYFCASSNLRRVEKLFFGSGTQLSVL.

This rearrangement joins TRBV2 to TRBJ2-2; maybe TRBD2 (5 bases). The germline V gene has CDR1 SNHLY and CDR2 FYNNEI. Trimming left V 10 bases short and J 0 bases short, with 12 bases between. The CDR3 runs 14 residues. The CDR3 nucleotides read TGTGCCATTACGACTAAAACGAACACCGGGGAGCTGTTTTTT. It codes for CAITTKTNTGELFF. The variable domain in full, with the rest retrieved from reference TRBV2 and TRBJ2-2, is EPEVTQTPSHQVTQMGQEVILRCVPISNHLYFYWYRQILGQKVEFLVSFYNNEISEKSEIFDDQFSVERPDGSNFTLKIRSTKLEDSAMYFCAITTKTNTGELFFGEGSRLTVL.

This clonotype has at least ten counts. The chain joins TRBV28 to TRBJ2-1; TRBD2 matches 12 bases. The CDR3 totals 15 residues. The junction had 7 bases not matched to a gene; V was cut back by 6 bases and J by 7 bases. Germline V lookup: CDR1 MDHEN, CDR2 SYDVKM. The CDR3 DNA sequence: TGTGCCAGCAGCCCCACTAGCGGGAGGAAAAATGAGCAGTTCTTC. It specifies CASSPTSGRKNEQFF.

Ten or more counts support this clonotype. The chain has TRBV6-4 and TRBJ2-7; the D gene could be TRBD1 or TRBD2 (5 bases each). Germline values: CDR1 MRHNA, CDR2 SNTAGT. The CDR3 has 16 amino acids. V lost 2 bases and J lost 0, with 14 bases in between. In DNA form, the CDR3 reads TGTGCCAGCAGTGACGAGGGGAGAAGGAGCTCCTACGAGCAGTACTTC. This gives the protein CASSDEGRRSSYEQYF.

This clonotype was found many times. The genes are TRBV20-1 and TRBJ1-2; 9 positions agree with TRBD1. This CDR3 is 16 amino acids long. V lost 6 bases, J lost 1 base, and 12 bases stayed unmatched. Per the germline V gene, CDR1 is DFQATT and CDR2 is SNEGSKA (reference sequence). CDR3 coding DNA: TGCAGTGCCACGGAACGTGGGACAGGGAGTAACTATGGCTACACCTTC. Residues: CSATERGTGSNYGYTF.

Many counts were recorded for this clonotype. The chain employs TRBV5-1 and TRBJ1-2; D is ambiguous. Germline assignment: CDR1 SGHRS and CDR2 YFSETQ. V was cut by 0 bases and J by 7 bases, with 16 bases left in between. There are 15 residues in the CDR3. The CDR3 sequence: CASSLEFSTRGGYTF. The CDR3 bases are TGCGCCAGCAGCTTGGAGTTTTCGACCCGGGGTGGCTACACCTTC.

This clonotype was observed many times. The chain carries TRBV7-9 and TRBJ1-2; the match to TRBD1 covers 7 bases. The CDR3 consists of 17 residues. V shed 3 bases, J shed 4 bases, and the junction held 14 bases outside the gene matches. CDR1 is SEHNR and CDR2 is FQNEAQ in the germline V gene (reference sequence). CDR3 DNA: TGTGCCAGCAGCTTTATCGCCGGGACAGTTTCCTTCTATGGCTACACCTTC. This gives the protein CASSFIAGTVSFYGYTF.

This clonotype was counted ten times or more. This chain links TRBV7-2 with TRBJ2-7; TRBD1 matches 8 bases. Losses at the gene ends were 2 bases for V and 4 bases for J; bases not matched to a gene: 10. Germline values: CDR1 SGHTA, CDR2 FQGNSA. This CDR3 spans 16 amino acids. Here the CDR3 reads CASSLNRRTGYYEQYF. The DNA of the CDR3 is TGTGCCAGCAGCTTAAATAGAAGGACAGGGTATTACGAGCAGTACTTC. Complete variable domain (other parts from reference TRBV7-2 and TRBJ2-7): GAGVSQSPSNKVTEKGKDVELRCDPISGHTALYWYRQSLGQGLEFLIYFQGNSAPDKSGLPSDRFSAERTGGSVSTLTIQRTQQEDSAVYLCASSLNRRTGYYEQYFGPGTRLTVT.

This clonotype was detected many times. The gene calls are TRBV20-1 and TRBJ2-1, with D possibly TRBD1 on 6 matching bases. There are 15 residues in the CDR3. Germline lookup yields CDR1 DFQATT and CDR2 SNEGSKA (reference sequence). V lost 6 bases, J lost 6 bases, and 21 bases lay in between. CDR3 sequence reads: CSALGARGTSNEQFF. CDR3 nucleotide sequence: TGCAGTGCCTTGGGGGCAAGAGGGACGAGCAATGAGCAGTTCTTC.

This clonotype was observed many times. This sequence joins TRBV5-1 and TRBJ2-1; 9 bases align to TRBD1. This CDR3 is 15 amino acids long. From germline, CDR1 is SGHRS and CDR2 YFSETQ. With 4 bases clipped from V and 3 bases from J, the junction kept 5 bases outside the gene matches. The CDR3 protein is CASSPPTGGYNEQFF. DNA for the CDR3: TGCGCCAGCAGCCCCCCGACAGGGGGCTACAATGAGCAGTTCTTC.

This clonotype has ten or more counts. The CDR3 bases are TGTGCCAGCACCGAGGGGGATAGCAATCAGCCCCAGCATTTT. Translating gives CASTEGDSNQPQHF. V is TRBV6-6 and J is TRBJ1-5; weak D call: TRBD1 (6 bases). The CDR3 loop spans 14 amino acids. CDR1 and CDR2 (germline): MNHNY, SVGAGI (reference sequence). With 7 bases removed from V and 0 bases from J, the gap between germline ends came to 10 bases.

The V gene is TRBV5-5, the J gene TRBJ1-1; D uncertain. Germline values: CDR1 SGHKS, CDR2 YYEKEE (reference sequence). Trimming stripped 4 bases from V and 5 bases from J, with 15 bases between. The CDR3 spans 14 residues. The CDR3 DNA reads TGTGCCAGCAGCCAGGACGGACCTTTGACTGAAGCTTTCTTT. This sequence encodes CASSQDGPLTEAFF.

In its sample, this clonotype was seen many times. The CDR3 bases are TGTGCCAGCTCAATAAACACCATATATTTT. This codes for CASSINTIYF. J is TRBJ1-3 and V is TRBV12-3 or TRBV12-4, with no clear D. This CDR3 is 10 amino acids long. The V end was cut by 8 bases, the J end by 6 bases, with 5 bases between.

The table lists this clonotype with a few counts. The chain uses TRBV7-2 and TRBJ2-4; 9 bases match TRBD1. CDR3 length: 17 amino acids. Trimming took 1 base from V and 7 from J; bases not matched to a gene: 11. Germline CDR1 is SGHTA and CDR2 is FQGNSA. CDR3 sequence: CASSLGGDRGYLNIQYF. The CDR3 region has the DNA TGTGCCAGCAGCTTAGGTGGAGACAGGGGGTACCTGAACATTCAGTACTTC.

V and J are TRBV30 and TRBJ1-1; 8 nucleotides align to TRBD1. V was pared by 8 bases and J by 8 bases, with 10 bases of the junction left unmatched. Germline values: CDR1 GTSNPN, CDR2 SVGIG (reference sequence). The CDR3 length is 12 residues. DNA for the CDR3: TGTGCCGGAGGGAACAGGGGGGTCGAAGCTTTCTTT. It translates to CAGGNRGVEAFF.

This clonotype has ten or more counts. This rearrangement joins TRBV27 to TRBJ1-3, with D uncertain. Germline V gives CDR1 MNHEY, CDR2 SMNVEV (reference sequence). Trimming removed 0 bases from V and 4 bases from J, with 10 bases in between. The CDR3 has 15 amino acids. The CDR3 is CASSLSGTFGNTIYF. In DNA, the CDR3 is TGTGCCAGCAGTTTATCAGGCACTTTCGGAAACACCATATATTTT.

This clonotype has a count of ten or more. The V gene is TRBV12-3 or TRBV12-4, the J gene TRBJ2-5; 9 nucleotides agree with TRBD1. There are 16 residues in the CDR3. The ends lost 3 bases at V and 4 bases at J; junction bases unmatched: 9. The CDR3 is CASSFWVPDRGETQYF. Here the CDR3 DNA reads TGTGCCAGCAGTTTTTGGGTCCCGGACAGGGGAGAGACCCAGTACTTC.

At least ten counts were recorded for this clonotype. V gene TRBV4-1 combines with J gene TRBJ2-7; 7 bases are shared with TRBD1. The germline gives CDR1 MGHRA, CDR2 YSYEKL. V trimming: 0 bases; J trimming: 4 bases; junction bases outside the gene matches: 6. The CDR3 is 15 residues long. The CDR3 is CASSQEDTGQYEQYF. CDR3 nucleotides: TGCGCCAGCAGCCAAGAGGATACGGGACAGTACGAGCAGTACTTC.

This clonotype was seen ten or more times. The V and J genes are TRBV12-5 and TRBJ2-3; unclear D gene. With 6 bases removed from V and 6 bases from J, the gap between germline ends came to 19 bases. Germline CDR1 LGHNT, CDR2 FRNRAP. The CDR3 totals 15 residues. CDR3 sequence (DNA): TGTGCTAGTGGCGTACCGGGCCGAGACGGGGATACGCAGTATTTT. Translating gives CASGVPGRDGDTQYF. The variable domain in full, with the rest retrieved from reference TRBV12-5 and TRBJ2-3, is DARVTQTPRHKVTEMGQEVTMRCQPILGHNTVFWYRQTMMQGLELLAYFRNRAPLDDSGMPKDRFSAEMPDATLATLKIQPSEPRDSAVYFCASGVPGRDGDTQYFGPGTRLTVL.